These 25 T cell receptor beta chains were all obtained from the same sample, sequenced in a study of T cells after yellow fever vaccination. TCRdb re-derived calls from the 5' RACE reads in MiXCR, one entry per CDR3 protein. The table records about 300,000 distinct CDR3 sequences, less than 9.5% of them present only once. Here the sequenced sample was CD4+ T cells sorted from PBMCs, taken 5 days after the yellow fever booster vaccination. These receptor sequences come from a man aged 18 to 30 who received the YFV17D yellow fever vaccine.

This clonotype was seen repeatedly, ten times or more. The chain recombines TRBV20-1 with TRBJ1-5; D unresolved. Germline V gene data show CDR1 as DFQATT and CDR2 as SNEGSKA (reference sequence). V shed 3 bases and J shed 4 bases, with 19 bases lying between them. The CDR3 length is 16 residues. CDR3 loop: CSASRWTSSSNQPQHF. The CDR3 coding sequence is TGCAGTGCTAGTCGTTGGACTAGCAGTTCGAATCAGCCCCAGCATTTT.

In its sample, this clonotype was seen many times. V usage is TRBV7-6 and J usage is TRBJ2-7; D may correspond to TRBD1 or TRBD2 (5 bases each). The germline CDR1 and CDR2 sequences are SGHVS and FNYEAQ. This CDR3 region has 14 residues. Trimming pared 5 bases from V and 2 bases from J, leaving 13 bases between. CDR3 sequence: CASSRQTGTYEQYF. The CDR3 bases are TGTGCCAGCAGCAGACAGACCGGGACCTACGAGCAGTACTTC.

The V and J genes are TRBV7-3 and TRBJ2-6, with D perhaps TRBD2 (6 bases). The germline CDR1 and CDR2 sequences are SGHTA and FQGTGA. The CDR3 has 15 amino acids. The V end lost 6 bases, the J end lost 2 bases, and 11 bases lay between the germline ends. The CDR3 DNA reads TGTGCCAGCAGTTTGGAGGGTGCTGGGGCCAACGTCCTGACTTTC. It is translated as CASSLEGAGANVLTF.

The sample holds a few counts of this clonotype. The V and J genes are TRBV5-4 and TRBJ2-1; weak D call: TRBD1 (6 bases). The CDR3 is 16 residues long. V was pared by 4 bases and J by 3 bases, with 17 bases between. Germline V lookup: CDR1 SGHNT, CDR2 YYREEE (reference sequence). Here the CDR3 DNA reads TGTGCCAGCAGCCGGGGACAACAAAGGGGCTACAATGAGCAGTTCTTC. Amino acids: CASSRGQQRGYNEQFF.

This clonotype has only one observation. The chain has TRBV12-3 or TRBV12-4 and TRBJ1-5; TRBD1 agrees at 7 bases. The CDR3 runs 14 residues. V shed 6 bases, J shed 0 bases, and the junction held 2 bases outside the gene matches. CDR3 in DNA: TGTGCCAGCAGGACAGGGTTTAGCAATCAGCCCCAGCATTTT. It codes for CASRTGFSNQPQHF.

This chain links TRBV18 with TRBJ1-5; D is unresolved. The V gene lost 0 bases and the J gene lost 9 bases, with 9 bases spanning the gap. From germline, CDR1 is KGHSH and CDR2 LQKENI. The CDR3 length is 13 residues. Written as DNA, the CDR3 is TGTGCCAGCTCACCACCCCACCGACCGCCCCAGCATTTT. This encodes CASSPPHRPPQHF.

This clonotype was picked up a small number of times. The chain recombines TRBV6-5 with TRBJ1-6, with 7 nucleotides matching TRBD1. This CDR3 spans 18 amino acids. Germline CDR1 MNHEY, CDR2 SVGAGI. V lost 5 bases to trimming and J lost 3 bases; unmatched junction nucleotides: 13. CDR3 sequence reads: CASSLKPRTGHYNSPLHF. In nucleotides, the CDR3 is TGTGCCAGCAGTCTTAAACCGCGGACAGGCCACTATAATTCACCCCTCCACTTT.

This clonotype was detected a few times. The J gene is TRBJ2-7, the V gene TRBV5-1; 12 positions agree with TRBD2. V was pared by 4 bases and J by 2 bases, with 4 bases of the junction left unmatched. CDR1 is SGHRS, CDR2 YFSETQ, per germline. The length of the CDR3 is 15 residues. CDR3: CASSPTSGGTYEQYV. CDR3 sequence (DNA): TGCGCCAGCAGCCCAACTAGCGGGGGGACCTACGAGCAGTACGTC.

The J gene is TRBJ2-7, the V gene TRBV18, with D unclear. V dropped 2 bases and J dropped 1 base, with 6 bases sitting between them. CDR1 and CDR2 (germline): KGHSH, LQKENI. This CDR3 spans 13 amino acids. CDR3: CASSPDRSYEQYF. Here the CDR3 DNA reads TGTGCCAGCTCACCAGACCGATCCTACGAGCAGTACTTC.

There are a few counts of this clonotype. The chain is built from TRBV20-1 and TRBJ1-5; D is unclear. Trimming shortened V by 3 bases and J by 0 bases, and 18 bases separated the two germline ends. Germline V gene data show CDR1 as DFQATT and CDR2 as SNEGSKA (reference sequence). The CDR3 extends over 17 amino acids. CDR3 DNA sequence: TGCAGTGCTAGGGGTTGGAAGGGTCCCTATAGCAATCAGCCCCAGCATTTT. The encoded protein is CSARGWKGPYSNQPQHF.

The chain has TRBV28 and TRBJ2-1; 7 positions agree with TRBD1. This CDR3 is 12 amino acids long. V lost 4 bases, J lost 10 bases, and 4 bases stayed unmatched. Germline values: CDR1 MDHEN, CDR2 SYDVKM. DNA for the CDR3: TGTGCCAGCAGTTCACAGGGGAAAGAGCAGTTCTTC. Protein: CASSSQGKEQFF.

The chain employs TRBV18 and TRBJ1-1; D possibly corresponds to TRBD1 (5 bases). The CDR3 contains 12 residues. V was trimmed by 2 bases and J by 10 bases, leaving 11 bases between them. CDR1 and CDR2 from the germline V gene are KGHSH and LQKENI. The CDR3 region is CASSPTGVLAFF. CDR3 nucleotides: TGTGCCAGCTCACCAACGGGGGTATTAGCTTTCTTT.

This clonotype has a handful of counts. The chain couples TRBV7-3 to TRBJ2-3; 8 bases agree with TRBD2. The J segment lost 0 bases and the V segment lost 5 bases, leaving 4 bases of the junction unmatched. The CDR3 runs to 15 residues. The germline V gene encodes CDR1 SGHTA and CDR2 FQGTGA. CDR3 residues: CASSLLAASTDTQYF. The CDR3 DNA sequence: TGTGCCAGCAGCCTACTAGCGGCTAGCACAGATACGCAGTATTTT.

The chain couples TRBV25-1 to TRBJ2-6, with TRBD1 matching 8 bases. The CDR3 is 18 residues long. Germline V gene lookup returns CDR1 MGHDK and CDR2 SYGVNS. The junction had 10 bases not matched to a gene; V was cut back by 5 bases and J by 1 base. CDR3 residues: CASSSRDRYNSGANVLTF. The CDR3 bases are TGTGCCAGCAGTTCTCGGGACAGGTATAATTCTGGGGCCAACGTCCTGACTTTC. The full variable domain, in which reference TRBV25-1 and TRBJ2-6 provide the parts outside the CDR3, is EADIYQTPRYLVIGTGKKITLECSQTMGHDKMYWYQQDPGMELHLIHYSYGVNSTEKGDLSSESTVSRIRTEHFPLTLESARPSHTSQYLCASSSRDRYNSGANVLTFGAGSRLTVL.

This clonotype came up many times. The CDR3 here is CASSQGSGGSKNIQYF. The CDR3 DNA reads as TGCGCCAGCAGCCAGGGGAGCGGGGGTTCAAAAAACATTCAGTACTTC. V usage is TRBV4-3 and J usage is TRBJ2-4, with 8 positions matching TRBD2. After removal of 3 bases from V and 4 bases from J, the junction contained 8 bases not matched to a gene. Germline V gene sequence: CDR1 LGHNA, CDR2 YSLEER. The CDR3 length is 16 residues.

Only a few counts were recorded for this clonotype. The chain employs TRBV19 and TRBJ1-4, with D hard to call. The V end lost 6 bases, the J end lost 8 bases, and 16 bases lay between the germline ends. Germline lookup yields CDR1 LNHDA and CDR2 SQIVND (reference sequence). The CDR3 runs to 14 residues. This CDR3 is CASRPPQVPEKLFF. CDR3 DNA: TGTGCCAGTAGACCTCCGCAGGTCCCCGAAAAACTGTTTTTT.

J is TRBJ2-2 and V is TRBV7-3, with 9 bases lining up with TRBD2. CDR1 is SGHTA and CDR2 is FQGTGA in the germline V gene. V gave up 5 bases and J gave up 1 base; unmatched junction bases: 5. The CDR3 contains 16 residues. The CDR3 DNA reads TGTGCCAGCAGCCCCCTTAGCGGGGGGAACACCGGGGAGCTGTTTTTT. This codes for CASSPLSGGNTGELFF.

This clonotype was recorded many times. The chain couples TRBV5-1 to TRBJ2-1; possible D gene TRBD2, 7 bases. CDR3 length: 16 amino acids. Germline loops: CDR1 SGHRS, CDR2 YFSETQ. Trimming shortened V by 3 bases and J by 4 bases, and 17 bases separated the two germline ends. CDR3 residues: CASSWGGRGPYNEQFF. DNA for the CDR3: TGCGCCAGCAGCTGGGGGGGCAGGGGACCGTACAATGAGCAGTTCTTC.

This chain uses TRBV6-2 or TRBV6-3 with TRBJ1-1, with TRBD1 matching over 7 bases. After removal of 2 bases from V and 10 bases from J, the junction contained 13 bases not matched to a gene. Germline V gives CDR1 MNHEY, CDR2 SVGEGT. The CDR3 consists of 15 residues. The CDR3 bases are TGTGCCAGCAGTTACCCTTGGTACAGGGGCAAGGGAGCTTTCTTT. Translation: CASSYPWYRGKGAFF.

V and J are TRBV6-5 and TRBJ2-7; 9 bases map to TRBD1. This CDR3 is 14 amino acids long. Germline V gene lookup returns CDR1 MNHEY and CDR2 SVGAGI. Losses at the gene ends were 6 bases for V and 5 bases for J; bases not matched to a gene: 8. The CDR3 spells CASRQGQGRNEQYF. CDR3 bases: TGTGCCAGCAGACAGGGACAGGGTCGTAACGAGCAGTACTTC.

This clonotype came up a few times. The chain uses TRBV15 and TRBJ2-4; either TRBD1 or TRBD2 may fit D (5 bases each). Trimming left V 1 base short and J 0 bases short, with 10 bases between. This CDR3 region has 16 residues. CDR1 and CDR2 from the germline V gene are LNHNV and YYDKDF (reference sequence). The CDR3 protein is CATSRAHGGAKNIQYF. The CDR3 DNA follows: TGTGCCACCAGCAGAGCACATGGGGGAGCCAAAAACATTCAGTACTTC.

This clonotype was recorded a few times. The V gene is TRBV12-3 or TRBV12-4, the J gene TRBJ1-1, with 10 bases lining up with TRBD1. This CDR3 is 14 amino acids long. V gave up 9 bases and J gave up 0 bases; unmatched junction bases: 4. The CDR3 nucleotides are TGTGCCAGTGGGACAGGGGCGTTGAACACTGAAGCTTTCTTT. Protein product: CASGTGALNTEAFF.

This clonotype was observed a few times. This chain connects TRBV30 to TRBJ1-1, with a possible D match to TRBD1 (5 bases). CDR3 length: 12 residues. Trimming removed 1 base at V and 7 bases at J, with 10 bases between. The V gene's germline CDR1 is GTSNPN and CDR2 SVGIG (reference sequence). The CDR3, as DNA: TGTGCCTGGAGTGCCCAGGGTTTTGAAGCTTTCTTT. Translating it yields CAWSAQGFEAFF.

This clonotype has only one observation. The chain uses TRBV7-9 and TRBJ1-1, with D possibly matching TRBD1 (5 bases). The CDR3 is made up of 13 amino acids. V was clipped by 6 bases and J by 3 bases, with 11 bases between them. CDR1 and CDR2 (germline): SEHNR, FQNEAQ (reference sequence). CDR3 sequence: CASRQGFDTEAFF. The CDR3 DNA sequence: TGTGCCAGCAGGCAGGGTTTTGACACTGAAGCTTTCTTT. Combining the CDR3 with reference TRBV7-9 and TRBJ1-1 gives the whole variable domain DTGVSQNPRHKITKRGQNVTFRCDPISEHNRLYWYRQTLGQGPEFLTYFQNEAQLEKSRLLSDRFSAERPKGSFSTLEIQRTEQGDSAMYLCASRQGFDTEAFFGQGTRLTVV.

The V gene is TRBV6-2 or TRBV6-3, the J gene TRBJ2-6; TRBD2 matches at 11 bases. The V segment lost 6 bases and the J segment 0 bases; nucleotides outside the gene matches: 7. Germline V gene data show CDR1 as MNHEY and CDR2 as SVGEGT. This CDR3 is 18 amino acids long. The CDR3, as DNA: TGTGCCAGCAGGCTGCTAGCGGGGGGTATCTCTGGGGCCAACGTCCTGACTTTC. Protein sequence: CASRLLAGGISGANVLTF.